This T cell receptor beta chain originates from a study of OX40 agonist ivuxolimab in advanced cancers. In terms of the full investigation: Ivuxolimab was a fully human IgG2 agonistic monoclonal antibody targeting the costimulatory receptor OX40 (CD134). Intravenous ivuxolimab was administered to patients every 2 weeks at six dose levels: 0.01, 0.1, 0.3, 1.5, 3 and 10 mg/kg. Among the 52 dose-escalation patients, about 19 had hepatocellular carcinoma, roughly 15 melanoma, 9 renal cell carcinoma and 9 head and neck cancer. The dose-escalation cohort was approximately 83% male with a mean age of approximately 60 years, ranging from roughly 20 to 80. Patients were allowed to have had prior anti-PD-1, anti-PD-L1 or anti-CTLA-4 therapy, and around 41% of the dose-escalation patients had previously received checkpoint inhibitors. Partial responses occurred in three dose-escalation patients: two with cutaneous melanoma and one with hepatocellular carcinoma. The purpose of peripheral TCRbeta sequencing was to test whether ivuxolimab changed TCR sequence diversity and led to clonal T-cell expansion. The paper describes the monotherapy dose-escalation part (N of about 47 patients) of the phase I trial of ivuxolimab. The paper as a whole reports these results and caveats: On average, CD8+ T cells showed more expanded clones than CD4+ T cells after ivuxolimab. The antigen specificity of the clonally expanded peripheral T cells was not determined. Partial responders in the 0.1-3.0 mg/kg groups had among the lowest normalized peripheral clonal expansion, especially among CD8+ T cells. Low levels of normalized T-cell clonal expansion were also seen in some patients who did not respond. At doses of 0.1 to 3.0 mg/kg, clonal expansion of both CD4+ and CD8+ blood T cells was observed from baseline to week 6.

Patients with a history of autoimmune disease or receiving systemic immunosuppression were excluded from the trial. Peripheral blood for TCR sequencing was collected from all dose cohorts at baseline, on cycle 4 day 1, and on cycle 7 day 1. Samples came from an open-label, multicenter, first-in-human phase I dose-escalation trial of ivuxolimab. Adults with locally advanced or metastatic melanoma, renal cell, hepatocellular, or head and neck squamous cell carcinoma were enrolled in the trial. Before TCR sequencing, CD4+ T cells and CD8+ T cells from peripheral blood were sorted into separate populations. As concerns this clone: Its antigen is not yet known. No base-level quality is on record; no much larger clone is a single base apart.

Genomic DNA was extracted from sorted cells for sequencing of the TCRbeta CDR3 region. TCRbeta CDR3 regions were sequenced using the immunoSEQ Assay. TCRdb obtained this table from immuneACCESS and retained in-frame rearrangements with V and J assigned. These tables miss some clones; where compared with another copy, unresolved V genes account for less than half of the shortfall, and the remainder is unexplained. The sample contains 40,000 to 55,000 clones, 75% to 85% of them found a single time. The ten most abundant clones make up under 11% of the sample. This clonotype was obtained from an adult with an advanced solid tumor such as melanoma, head and neck, liver or kidney cancer. Source: CD4+ or CD8+ T cells sorted from blood, taken in a trial of the OX40 agonist ivuxolimab.

Read as DNA, the sequence is TGTGCCAGCAGAGGGAGGGCCAGCGTAGAGACCCAGTACTTC. The encoded protein is CASRGRASVETQYF. Recombination joined TRBV6-1 with TRBJ2-5, and TRBD2 aligns with 7 junction nucleotides. From a lookup of the germline V gene, CDR1 and CDR2 are MNHNS and SASEGT. V has 6 bases trimmed and J has 4 bases trimmed; junction bases matching no gene number 8. Including cysteine and phenylalanine, the CDR3 has 14 amino acids. Of the read, only the CDR3 DNA is kept; its 42 bases are in frame from base 1.